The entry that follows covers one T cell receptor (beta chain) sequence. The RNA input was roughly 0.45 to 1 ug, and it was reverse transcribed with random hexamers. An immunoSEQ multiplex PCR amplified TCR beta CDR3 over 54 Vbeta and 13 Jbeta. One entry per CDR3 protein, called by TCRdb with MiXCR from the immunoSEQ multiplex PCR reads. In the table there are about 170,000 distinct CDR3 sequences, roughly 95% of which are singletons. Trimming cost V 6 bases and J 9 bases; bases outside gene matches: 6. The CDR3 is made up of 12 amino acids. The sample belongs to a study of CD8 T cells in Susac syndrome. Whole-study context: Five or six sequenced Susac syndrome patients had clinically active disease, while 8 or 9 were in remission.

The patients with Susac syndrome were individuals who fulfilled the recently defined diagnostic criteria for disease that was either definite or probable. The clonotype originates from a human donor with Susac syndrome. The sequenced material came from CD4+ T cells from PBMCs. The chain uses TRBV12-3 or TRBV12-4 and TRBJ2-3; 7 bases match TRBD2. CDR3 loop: CASSETTSTQYF. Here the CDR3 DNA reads TGTGCCAGCAGCGAAACGACTAGCACGCAGTATTTT.